The 22 T cell receptor beta chains reported below all come from one sample, sequenced in a study of T cells after posttransplantation cyclophosphamide. The method was immunoSEQ multiplex PCR; TCRdb's version includes in-frame clones alone and lacks a portion of them. The table shows 22,000 or so clones, with under 85% occurring only once. The source material was memory CD4+ T cells sorted from PBMCs. Receptors originate from a woman in her sixties in good health, CMV-negative, and a related stem cell transplant donor.

The chain combines TRBV27 with TRBJ2-3; 12 bases are shared with TRBD2. V lost 7 bases and J lost 0; bases outside the gene matches: 8. Per the germline V gene, CDR1 is MNHEY and CDR2 is SMNVEV (reference sequence). The CDR3 sequence is 17 residues long. DNA of the CDR3: TGTGCCAGCATAAGGCTAGCGGGGGGGACTAGCACAGATACGCAGTATTTT. Its protein product is CASIRLAGGTSTDTQYF.

This sequence joins TRBV9 and TRBJ2-3; 7 nucleotides match TRBD2. This CDR3 region has 16 residues. V shed 4 bases and J 2 bases; nucleotides not matched to a gene: 10. In germline, CDR1 is SGDLS, CDR2 YYNGEE. The CDR3 nucleotides are TGTGCCAGCAGCCCCCGGGACTACAAAGACACAGATACGCAGTATTTT. It is translated as CASSPRDYKDTDTQYF.

This sequence joins TRBV4-1 and TRBJ1-2, with 7 bases aligning to TRBD1. In germline, CDR1 is MGHRA, CDR2 YSYEKL. The ends lost 6 bases at V and 2 bases at J; junction bases unmatched: 9. The CDR3 spans 15 residues. CDR3 residues: CASRQGLISNYGYTF. CDR3 nucleotide sequence: TGCGCCAGCAGACAGGGGTTAATATCGAACTATGGCTACACCTTC.

The V gene is TRBV11-2, the J gene TRBJ2-1; 8 bases are a match to TRBD1. This CDR3 has 13 amino acids. The germline V gene has CDR1 SGHAT and CDR2 FQNNGV. The DNA for the CDR3 is TGTGCTACAGGACAGGGCCCCTACAATGAGCAGTTCTTC. Protein: CATGQGPYNEQFF.

This clone was found a few times. The chain links TRBV7-9 to TRBJ2-1; 11 bases align to TRBD2. V trimming: 3 bases; J trimming: 5 bases; junction bases outside the gene matches: 0. CDR1 and CDR2 (germline): SEHNR, FQNEAQ (reference sequence). This CDR3 is 14 amino acids long. The CDR3 bases are TGTGCCAGCAGCTTGACTAGCGGGAACAATGAGCAGTTCTTC. Protein product: CASSLTSGNNEQFF.

The genes are TRBV11-2 and TRBJ1-1; D is possibly TRBD1 (6 bases). In germline, CDR1 is SGHAT, CDR2 FQNNGV. CDR3 size: 15 residues. V lost 1 base to trimming and J lost 3 bases, with 12 bases between them. The CDR3 spells CASSLAGTRDTEAFF. The DNA for the CDR3 is TGTGCCAGCAGCTTAGCGGGGACACGAGACACTGAAGCTTTCTTT.

V gene TRBV28 combines with J gene TRBJ1-2, with D possibly TRBD1 on 6 matching bases. Germline V lookup: CDR1 MDHEN, CDR2 SYDVKM. The CDR3 contains 15 residues. Trimming pared 6 bases from V and 3 bases from J, leaving 17 bases between. The CDR3 here is CASRLGGGRDYGYTF. CDR3 nucleotide sequence: TGTGCCAGCAGGCTTGGCGGGGGGCGGGACTATGGCTACACCTTC.

This clone is medium-sized within its sample. The chain couples TRBV19 to TRBJ2-7; weak D call: TRBD1 (5 bases). The CDR3 is made up of 13 amino acids. Trimming stripped 1 base from V and 9 bases from J, with 13 bases between. Germline CDR1 reads LNHDA; CDR2 reads SQIVND (reference sequence). CDR3 sequence (DNA): TGTGCCAGTAGTATAGGTGGTAAAGGGGCGCAGTACTTC. As protein: CASSIGGKGAQYF. Complete variable domain (other parts from reference TRBV19 and TRBJ2-7): DGGITQSPKYLFRKEGQNVTLSCEQNLNHDAMYWYRQDPGQGLRLIYYSQIVNDFQKGDIAEGYSVSREKKESFPLTVTSAQKNPTAFYLCASSIGGKGAQYFGPGTRLTVT.

The chain joins TRBV11-2 to TRBJ2-5, with 14 bases matching TRBD2. This CDR3 spans 17 amino acids. Per germline, CDR1 SGHAT and CDR2 FQNNGV. V lost 5 bases and J lost 4; bases outside the gene matches: 9. As DNA, the CDR3 is TGTGCCAGCAGCCCACGACTAGCGGGGGGGGCTCGAGAGACCCAGTACTTC. Its translation is CASSPRLAGGARETQYF. The whole variable domain, remainder taken from reference TRBV11-2 and TRBJ2-5, is EAGVAQSPRYKIIEKRQSVAFWCNPISGHATLYWYQQILGQGPKLLIQFQNNGVVDDSQLPKDRFSAERLKGVDSTLKIQPAKLEDSAVYLCASSPRLAGGARETQYFGPGTRLLVL.

This clone was observed a few times. This chain joins TRBV19 and TRBJ2-1; 7 bases agree with TRBD2. The CDR3 has 14 residues. Germline lookup yields CDR1 LNHDA and CDR2 SQIVND (reference sequence). V lost 7 bases to trimming and J lost 3 bases; unmatched junction nucleotides: 6. The CDR3: CASISGERYNEQFF. The CDR3 bases are TGTGCCAGTATAAGCGGGGAGCGCTACAATGAGCAGTTCTTC.

This rearrangement joins TRBV19 to TRBJ1-2; D is perhaps TRBD1 (5 bases). The CDR3 contains 15 residues. Germline V gives CDR1 LNHDA, CDR2 SQIVND (reference sequence). The V gene lost 3 bases and the J gene lost 4 bases, with 15 bases spanning the gap. CDR3 protein: CASSIPAGRSYGYTF. Written as DNA, the CDR3 is TGTGCCAGTAGTATCCCCGCGGGGCGAAGCTATGGCTACACCTTC.

This clone was counted only a few times. This specimen includes other DNA sequences encoding the same CDR3. The DNA for the CDR3 is TGTGCCTGGAGTGTTGCGGGAGAGCAGTACTTC. Translated: CAWSVAGEQYF. The chain links TRBV30 to TRBJ2-7, with a weak D call TRBD2 (6 bases). V was clipped by 0 bases and J by 7 bases, with 7 bases between them. Germline values: CDR1 GTSNPN, CDR2 SVGIG (reference sequence). CDR3 size: 11 residues.

The chain is built from TRBV2 and TRBJ2-3; 7 nucleotides align to TRBD2. CDR3 size: 12 residues. Germline V gives CDR1 SNHLY, CDR2 FYNNEI. Losses at the gene ends were 7 bases for V and 4 bases for J; bases not matched to a gene: 2. The CDR3 DNA reads TGTGCCAGCAAAGCGGGGTCAGATACGCAGTATTTT. It is translated as CASKAGSDTQYF.

This chain joins TRBV6-5 and TRBJ2-7, with TRBD2 as a possible D gene (5 bases). Between the trimmed V and J ends, which lost 10 bases and 3 bases, there was a span of 10 bases. CDR3 length: 11 residues. Germline V gene lookup returns CDR1 MNHEY and CDR2 SVGAGI. The CDR3 loop is CATYGSYEQYF. The CDR3, as DNA: TGTGCCACCTATGGGAGCTACGAGCAGTACTTC.

The gene calls are TRBV5-1 and TRBJ1-1; TRBD1 matches at 9 bases. This CDR3 has 17 residues. Germline V lookup: CDR1 SGHRS, CDR2 YFSETQ. V shed 4 bases and J 5 bases; nucleotides not matched to a gene: 15. In DNA, the CDR3 is TGCGCCAGCAGCCCCGGTCCCGGGACAGGGTCGGCGACTGAAGCTTTCTTT. Protein product: CASSPGPGTGSATEAFF.

The chain recombines TRBV5-1 with TRBJ2-3; 10 positions agree with TRBD2. Germline CDR1 SGHRS, CDR2 YFSETQ. The V gene end was trimmed by 4 bases and the J gene end by 3 bases; junction bases not matched to a gene: 2. This CDR3 spans 14 amino acids. In DNA form, the CDR3 reads TGCGCCAGCAGCCCTAGCGGGAGTACAGATACGCAGTATTTT. This codes for CASSPSGSTDTQYF.

The chain couples TRBV19 to TRBJ2-5; possibly TRBD2 for D (6 bases). Near its end, the DNA agrees better with TRBJ2-7, so the J call may be wrong. The length of the CDR3 is 17 residues. Germline loops: CDR1 LNHDA, CDR2 SQIVND (reference sequence). Written as DNA, the CDR3 is TGTGCCAGTAGTATAGGCCTCAGTGGCGGGACGAACTACGAGCAGTACTTC. This gives the protein CASSIGLSGGTNYEQYF.

V usage is TRBV18 and J usage is TRBJ2-7, with D maybe TRBD1 (6 bases). This CDR3 region has 13 residues. V lost 3 bases and J 3 bases, leaving 9 bases between the germline ends. CDR1 and CDR2 (germline): KGHSH, LQKENI. The CDR3: CASSPQGYYEQYF. The CDR3 DNA is TGTGCCAGCTCACCCCAGGGGTACTACGAGCAGTACTTC.

This clone showed up just once. CDR3 nucleotides: TGTGCCAGCAGCCCCTCACCGGGACAGGGTCACACCATATATTTT. This translates into CASSPSPGQGHTIYF. The chain joins TRBV9 to TRBJ1-3; TRBD1 matches 9 bases. Germline CDR1 and CDR2: SGDLS and YYNGEE. The CDR3 sequence is 15 residues long. Trimming took 4 bases from V and 8 from J; bases not matched to a gene: 10.

The gene calls are TRBV7-2 and TRBJ2-3; D unclear. The CDR3 loop spans 14 amino acids. Germline CDR1 SGHTA, CDR2 FQGNSA. The V end was cut by 2 bases, the J end by 0 bases, with 6 bases between. The CDR3 coding sequence is TGTGCCAGCAGCTTATCCACTAGCACAGATACGCAGTATTTT. The encoded protein is CASSLSTSTDTQYF.

V is TRBV28 and J is TRBJ2-7; D perhaps matches TRBD1 (6 bases). The CDR3 runs to 15 residues. Germline V gene lookup returns CDR1 MDHEN and CDR2 SYDVKM. V was clipped by 5 bases and J by 7 bases, with 21 bases between them. Here the CDR3 DNA reads TGTGCCAGCAGTCGAACAGGGAGACCGTCGGAGGAGCAGTACTTC. It codes for CASSRTGRPSEEQYF.

The gene calls are TRBV9 and TRBJ2-3, with 11 nucleotides matching TRBD2. CDR1 is SGDLS, CDR2 YYNGEE, per germline. The V gene end was trimmed by 0 bases and the J gene end by 0 bases; junction bases not matched to a gene: 9. The CDR3 has 19 residues. The CDR3 sequence is CASSVAIIAGGTSTDTQYF. The DNA of the CDR3 is TGTGCCAGCAGCGTAGCCATAATAGCGGGGGGGACTAGCACAGATACGCAGTATTTT.